Shown below are 30 T cell receptor beta chains from a single sample sequenced in a study of blood T cell repertoires in COVID-19. TCRdb's table, derived via immunoSEQ multiplex PCR, lists solely in-frame clones and lacks some. The sample consists of 200,000 to 300,000 clones, approximately 86% of them appearing once. The sequenced material came from PBMCs or T cells enriched from blood (not recorded which). These receptors all stem from a woman younger than 35 who had recovered from COVID-19.

CDR3 coding DNA: TGCGCCAGCAGCCAACTAGGACAAGACTCTGGAAACACCATATATTTT. Translating gives CASSQLGQDSGNTIYF. The gene calls are TRBV4-1 and TRBJ1-3; TRBD1 might be the D (5 bases). CDR1 is MGHRA, CDR2 YSYEKL, per germline. This CDR3 comprises 16 residues. Trimming cost V 2 bases and J 0 bases, with 11 bases left between them.

This clone was recorded many times. The chain combines TRBV12-5 with TRBJ1-1, with 9 bases lining up with TRBD1. Germline V lookup: CDR1 LGHNT, CDR2 FRNRAP. V was pared by 6 bases and J by 8 bases, with 13 bases of the junction left unmatched. The CDR3 extends over 15 amino acids. The CDR3 DNA reads TGTGCTAGTGGCCTATCCTCCGGGACAGGGACCGAAGCTTTCTTT. Its protein is CASGLSSGTGTEAFF.

This chain uses TRBV5-1 with TRBJ2-1; TRBD2 agrees at 10 bases. The CDR3 covers 21 residues. With V trimmed by 0 bases and J by 3 bases, 18 bases remained unmatched. Germline-derived CDR1 and CDR2 are SGHRS and YFSETQ. CDR3 DNA sequence: TGCGCCAGCAGCTTGGCCGGGGGTTCGGTAACTAGCGGGACGAACTACAATGAGCAGTTCTTC. This translates into CASSLAGGSVTSGTNYNEQFF.

This clone is a singleton in its sample. The chain recombines TRBV28 with TRBJ2-3; 7 positions agree with TRBD1. Per germline, CDR1 MDHEN and CDR2 SYDVKM. The length of the CDR3 is 15 residues. V lost 6 bases to trimming and J lost 0 bases; unmatched junction nucleotides: 6. CDR3 protein: CASRYRGTSTDTQYF. In nucleotides, the CDR3 is TGTGCCAGCAGGTACAGGGGAACTAGCACAGATACGCAGTATTTT.

The rearrangement uses TRBV7-2 and TRBJ1-5; TRBD1 agrees at 8 bases. The CDR3 runs to 15 residues. From germline, CDR1 is SGHTA and CDR2 FQGNSA. Trimming removed 5 bases from V and 2 bases from J; junction bases left unmatched: 5. In DNA form, the CDR3 reads TGTGCCAGCAGCGAATCGACAGGGGGCAATCAGCCCCAGCATTTT. This gives the protein CASSESTGGNQPQHF.

The chain carries TRBV4-3 and TRBJ2-2; D may be TRBD2 (7 bases). The CDR3 is made up of 16 amino acids. Trimming took off 1 base at V and 4 bases at J, with 13 bases between the two ends. Germline lookup yields CDR1 LGHNA and CDR2 YSLEER. CDR3 protein: CASSQGEGGITGELFF. The CDR3 DNA is TGCGCCAGCAGCCAAGGGGAGGGGGGTATCACCGGGGAGCTGTTTTTT.

The chain carries TRBV5-6 and TRBJ1-5, with D unresolved. The CDR3 consists of 13 residues. Trimming cost V 4 bases and J 3 bases, with 8 bases left between them. The germline V gene encodes CDR1 SGHDT and CDR2 YYEEEE. DNA of the CDR3: TGTGCCAGCAGCCCAGGCCCCAATCAGCCCCAGCATTTT. This sequence encodes CASSPGPNQPQHF.

The CDR3 protein is CASSYWGTSQSYEQYF. CDR3 DNA sequence: TGTGCCAGCAGCTATTGGGGGACTAGCCAATCCTACGAGCAGTACTTC. V gene TRBV7-9 combines with J gene TRBJ2-7, with TRBD2 identical over 9 bases. The CDR3 is made up of 16 amino acids. From germline, CDR1 is SEHNR and CDR2 FQNEAQ (reference sequence). V lost 4 bases, J lost 1 base, and 8 bases stayed unmatched.

The CDR3 reads CASRYHSYEQYF. As DNA, the CDR3 is TGCGCCAGCAGATACCACAGCTACGAGCAGTACTTC. V usage is TRBV5-1 and J usage is TRBJ2-7; D remains unclear. The CDR3 loop spans 12 amino acids. The V and J ends lost 5 bases and 3 bases respectively, with 9 bases between them. CDR1 SGHRS and CDR2 YFSETQ come from the germline V gene.

The chain employs TRBV23-1 and TRBJ2-5; TRBD2 matches 8 bases. TRBV23-1 is known as an ORF, though its function is uncertain. CDR3 length: 15 amino acids. V shed 0 bases and J 2 bases; nucleotides not matched to a gene: 2. CDR3 protein: CASSQSRGAQETQYF. CDR3 coding DNA: TGCGCCAGCAGTCAATCGCGGGGGGCACAAGAGACCCAGTACTTC.

The table lists this clone with a few counts. The CDR3 region is CASSVAGGNQPQHF. As DNA, the CDR3 is TGCGCCAGCAGCGTGGCCGGGGGCAATCAGCCCCAGCATTTT. This chain uses TRBV10-2 with TRBJ1-5; D unresolved. The CDR3 runs to 14 residues. CDR1 and CDR2 from the germline V gene are WSHSY and SAAADI. Trimming removed 6 bases from V and 2 bases from J, with 11 bases in between.

The chain employs TRBV6-5 and TRBJ1-2; 8 nucleotides align to TRBD1. The germline V gene has CDR1 MNHEY and CDR2 SVGAGI. The CDR3 loop spans 14 amino acids. With V trimmed by 7 bases and J by 0 bases, 4 bases remained unmatched. CDR3 in amino acids: CASTRDRTNYGYTF. CDR3 in DNA: TGTGCCAGCACTCGGGACAGGACTAACTATGGCTACACCTTC.

The chain carries TRBV15 and TRBJ1-1; D remains ambiguous. In germline, CDR1 is LNHNV, CDR2 YYDKDF (reference sequence). This CDR3 spans 13 amino acids. V was clipped by 8 bases and J by 7 bases, with 17 bases between them. The CDR3 loop is CATAKAGRSEAFF. The DNA of the CDR3 is TGTGCCACCGCAAAGGCGGGAAGGAGTGAAGCTTTCTTT.

V gene TRBV30 combines with J gene TRBJ1-1, with D hard to call. Germline loops: CDR1 GTSNPN, CDR2 SVGIG (reference sequence). Trimming cost V 0 bases and J 0 bases, with 8 bases left between them. This CDR3 has 14 residues. CDR3 sequence reads: CAWSVGRMNTEAFF. CDR3 nucleotides: TGTGCCTGGAGTGTAGGGAGGATGAACACTGAAGCTTTCTTT.

A single count supports this clone. The rearrangement uses TRBV6-5 and TRBJ2-1; 9 bases match TRBD2. This CDR3 spans 16 amino acids. J was trimmed by 7 bases and V by 4 bases; bases with no gene match: 11. CDR1 is MNHEY, CDR2 SVGAGI, per germline. The CDR3: CASSSLVAGEVNEQFF. CDR3 DNA sequence: TGTGCCAGCAGTTCCCTTGTAGCGGGGGAGGTAAATGAGCAGTTCTTC.

This clone was seen only a few times. This same CDR3 is encoded by further DNA sequences in the sample. This rearrangement joins TRBV25-1 to TRBJ2-3; no clear D gene. The CDR3 has 14 residues. Looked up from germline, CDR1 is MGHDK and CDR2 is SYGVNS. Trimming removed 0 bases at V and 2 bases at J, with 6 bases between. The CDR3 region has the DNA TGTGCCAGCAGTGAATATTCTCTCACAGATACGCAGTATTTT. It specifies CASSEYSLTDTQYF.

The chain has TRBV6-2 or TRBV6-3 and TRBJ1-5; the D gene is possibly TRBD1 (6 bases). V was clipped by 2 bases and J by 6 bases, with 20 bases between them. Germline values: CDR1 MNHEY, CDR2 SVGEGT. CDR3 length equals 17 residues. The CDR3: CASSYGFGGAQFQPQHF. The CDR3 nucleotides are TGTGCCAGCAGTTACGGCTTCGGGGGGGCGCAGTTTCAGCCCCAGCATTTT.

The genes are TRBV5-4 and TRBJ1-5, with unresolved D. In germline, CDR1 is SGHNT, CDR2 YYREEE (reference sequence). The CDR3 has 14 residues. V lost 2 bases, J lost 1 base, and 7 bases lay in between. The CDR3 here is CASSFGGSNQPQHF. In DNA form, the CDR3 reads TGTGCCAGCAGCTTCGGAGGGAGCAATCAGCCCCAGCATTTT.

In this sample, this clone turned up once. This rearrangement joins TRBV7-6 to TRBJ2-5, with D uncertain. CDR3 length: 19 amino acids. V lost 1 base to trimming and J lost 5 bases, with 26 bases between them. Looked up from germline, CDR1 is SGHVS and CDR2 is FNYEAQ. CDR3 in amino acids: CASSLVRVTIGPRAETQYF. The DNA for the CDR3 is TGTGCCAGCAGCTTAGTCCGGGTAACAATAGGCCCTCGTGCCGAGACCCAGTACTTC.

V is TRBV7-2 and J is TRBJ2-7, with 9 bases that match TRBD1. The CDR3 has 15 amino acids. V lost 1 base, J lost 5 bases, and 6 bases stayed unmatched. Germline V lookup: CDR1 SGHTA, CDR2 FQGNSA. CDR3 sequence: CASSLEGQGIDEQYF. In DNA, the CDR3 is TGTGCCAGCAGCTTAGAAGGACAGGGGATTGACGAGCAGTACTTC. The whole variable domain, remainder taken from reference TRBV7-2 and TRBJ2-7, is GAGVSQSPSNKVTEKGKDVELRCDPISGHTALYWYRQSLGQGLEFLIYFQGNSAPDKSGLPSDRFSAERTGGSVSTLTIQRTQQEDSAVYLCASSLEGQGIDEQYFGPGTRLTVT.

This clone was seen just once. V and J are TRBV27 and TRBJ1-1, with a tentative D call TRBD1 (5 bases). The CDR3 spans 17 residues. Germline CDR1 and CDR2: MNHEY and SMNVEV (reference sequence). V was shortened by 5 bases and J by 3 bases, with 22 bases between the two germline ends. The DNA for the CDR3 is TGTGCCAGCAGTCGGTGGGGGGAACTGGCATCAGACACTGAAGCTTTCTTT. Amino acids: CASSRWGELASDTEAFF.

The chain joins TRBV6-1 to TRBJ1-3; 7 bases are a match to TRBD1. The length of the CDR3 is 16 residues. V lost 4 bases to trimming and J lost 1 base; unmatched junction nucleotides: 7. Germline values: CDR1 MNHNS, CDR2 SASEGT. CDR3 in amino acids: CASSVRQGRSGNTIYF. As DNA, the CDR3 is TGTGCCAGCAGTGTACGACAGGGTCGGTCTGGAAACACCATATATTTT.

This chain uses TRBV11-2 with TRBJ2-7, with D uncertain. The CDR3 extends over 13 amino acids. Germline V gene lookup returns CDR1 SGHAT and CDR2 FQNNGV. Trimming cost V 1 base and J 3 bases, with 7 bases left between them. CDR3 amino acids: CASSLGHHYEQYF. DNA of the CDR3: TGTGCCAGCAGCTTAGGACACCACTACGAGCAGTACTTC.

This clone is a singleton in its sample. The rearrangement joins TRBV6-1 to TRBJ1-1; D is uncertain. V was cut by 1 base and J by 5 bases, with 8 bases left in between. The germline gives CDR1 MNHNS, CDR2 SASEGT. The length of the CDR3 is 13 residues. The CDR3 spells CASSEGRRTEAFF. The CDR3, as DNA: TGTGCCAGCAGTGAAGGTCGGCGGACTGAAGCTTTCTTT.

The chain links TRBV7-9 to TRBJ1-2; the D is unclear. Deletions cut 11 bases from V and 4 bases from J, with 14 bases between. The CDR3 runs 12 residues. Germline V gene lookup returns CDR1 SEHNR and CDR2 FQNEAQ (reference sequence). CDR3 nucleotides: TGTGCCTTAATGCGGGATAGCTATGGCTACACCTTC. Protein sequence: CALMRDSYGYTF.

The chain joins TRBV9 to TRBJ2-1; 13 bases agree with TRBD2. This CDR3 spans 18 amino acids. Trimming cost V 1 base and J 3 bases; bases outside gene matches: 7. Germline assignment: CDR1 SGDLS and CDR2 YYNGEE. Here the CDR3 DNA reads TGTGCCAGCAGCGTATTGGCCCGGACTAGCGGGAGCTACAATGAGCAGTTCTTC. This sequence encodes CASSVLARTSGSYNEQFF.

J is TRBJ1-2 and V is TRBV7-2; D possibly corresponds to TRBD1 (5 bases). Germline loops: CDR1 SGHTA, CDR2 FQGNSA. The CDR3 spans 15 residues. V dropped 1 base and J dropped 4 bases, with 13 bases sitting between them. Written as DNA, the CDR3 is TGTGCCAGCAGCTTAGATTATCAGGGCTTCTATGGCTACACCTTC. It translates to CASSLDYQGFYGYTF.

The chain couples TRBV23-1 to TRBJ2-1, with a weak D call TRBD1 (6 bases). TRBV23-1 has ORF status, its function being uncertain. The CDR3 length is 16 residues. V lost 2 bases and J 4 bases, leaving 15 bases between the germline ends. In DNA form, the CDR3 reads TGCGCCAGCAGTCAAGAGACGGGACAAGCATACAATGAGCAGTTCTTC. This codes for CASSQETGQAYNEQFF.

The V call is TRBV6-5, the J call TRBJ1-2; D call uncertain. There are 13 residues in the CDR3. Germline CDR1 and CDR2: MNHEY and SVGAGI. Trimming took 2 bases from V and 7 from J, leaving 11 bases between them. CDR3 sequence: CASSYRASSGYTF. In DNA, the CDR3 is TGTGCCAGCAGTTACCGAGCCTCAAGTGGCTACACCTTC.

J is TRBJ2-7 and V is TRBV4-3; the match to TRBD1 covers 8 bases. The CDR3 covers 18 residues. The V segment lost 0 bases and the J segment 0 bases; nucleotides outside the gene matches: 10. CDR1 and CDR2 from the germline V gene are LGHNA and YSLEER. The CDR3: CASSQDRVAGGLSYEQYF. CDR3 nucleotides: TGCGCCAGCAGCCAAGATCGGGTGGCAGGGGGCCTCTCCTACGAGCAGTACTTC.